This TCR beta chain was obtained from a study of regulatory T cells in long-lasting Graves disease. Construction of the TCR beta libraries employed iRepertoire HTBI primers in conjunction with Arm-PCR of CDR3 regions. TCRdb fed the multiplex PCR reads into MiXCR, producing one record per CDR3 protein. Of 400,000 to 500,000 distinct CDR3 sequences listed, over 12% were seen once; the top ten hold around 7.6%. In this sample, this clonotype turned up a few times. V shed 4 bases and J shed 7 bases, with 15 bases lying between them. The CDR3 consists of 15 residues. Germline lookup yields CDR1 SGHDT and CDR2 YYEEEE. Stated time point: newly diagnosed GD, antithyroid drugs for less than 3 months. After RNA was extracted from PBMCs, the TCR library was made from it. The data were also submitted as part of a second study, on T cells in Graves' hyperthyroidism and ophthalmopathy. That study adds: Most thyroid-expanded clonotypes above 0.001 were also found in blood.

The origin of this receptor is a middle-aged woman with Graves disease. The chain employs TRBV5-6 and TRBJ1-6; tentatively, D is TRBD1 (6 bases). This material consisted of peripheral blood mononuclear cells (PBMCs), taken at new diagnosis, from a patient treated with antithyroid drugs. This CDR3 is CASSRWTVLNSPLHF. The CDR3 coding sequence is TGTGCCAGCAGCCGTTGGACAGTTCTAAATTCACCCCTCCACTTT.